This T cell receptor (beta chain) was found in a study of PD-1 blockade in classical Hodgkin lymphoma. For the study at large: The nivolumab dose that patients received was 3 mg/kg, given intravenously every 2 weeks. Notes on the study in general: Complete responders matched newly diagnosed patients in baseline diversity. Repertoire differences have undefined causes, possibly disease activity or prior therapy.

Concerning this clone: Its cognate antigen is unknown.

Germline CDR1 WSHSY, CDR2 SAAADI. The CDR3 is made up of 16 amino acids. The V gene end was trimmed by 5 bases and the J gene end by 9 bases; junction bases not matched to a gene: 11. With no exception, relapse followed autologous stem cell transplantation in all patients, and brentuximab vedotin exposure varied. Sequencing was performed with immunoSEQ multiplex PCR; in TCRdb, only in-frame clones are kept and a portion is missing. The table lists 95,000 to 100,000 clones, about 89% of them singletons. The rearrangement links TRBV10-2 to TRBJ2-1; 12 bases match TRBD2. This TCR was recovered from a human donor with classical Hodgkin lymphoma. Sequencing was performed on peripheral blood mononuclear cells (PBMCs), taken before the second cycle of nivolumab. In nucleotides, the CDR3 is TGCGCCAGCAGTCAGAATCTAGCGGGGGGGCCCGGTGAGCAGTTCTTC. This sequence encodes CASSQNLAGGPGEQFF.